These T cell receptor beta chains were read from a single sample in a study of patients and donors after allogeneic stem cell transplantation. From the RT-PCR reads, TCRdb called clonotypes with MiXCR, one entry per CDR3 protein. The sample holds some 880,000 distinct CDR3 sequences, about 20% seen once. The sequencing sample was made of blood, either unsorted or a sorted T cell fraction (not recorded which). The origin of the receptors is a human donor who was either an allogeneic HSCT recipient or a stem cell or donor lymphocyte infusion donor (not recorded which). It is not recorded whose cells these are; they may come from a transplant donor. Each CDR3 is given with its conserved first and last residue. A D gene is named only where the DNA matches it firmly.

.,TRBV27,TRBJ1-1,CASHRATEAFF
.,TRBV12-5,TRBJ1-2,CASGLSPGPPSGYTF
TRBD1,TRBV9,TRBJ2-7,CASSVEGALPGEQYF
.,TRBV7-2,TRBJ1-1,CASSLVWAGRENTEAFF
.,TRBV5-5,TRBJ2-1,CASSLGGFDNEQFF
.,TRBV5-6,TRBJ2-5,CASSLAFWSDDQETQYF
.,TRBV6-1,TRBJ2-5,CASTSTGRQETQYF
TRBD2,TRBV20-1,TRBJ2-5,CSAPRLAGPQETQYF
.,TRBV7-3,TRBJ1-2,CASSSVRDSGYTF
.,TRBV4-1,TRBJ2-5,CASSQSGVSETQYF
TRBD2,TRBV20-1,TRBJ2-3,CSARDLGLAKDTQYF
.,TRBV15,TRBJ1-2,CATSRDTGREGYTF
.,TRBV5-5,TRBJ1-6,CASSLGAGSSYNSPLHF
TRBD1,TRBV20-1,TRBJ1-4,CSASKTGVAEKLFF
.,TRBV12-3/TRBV12-4,TRBJ1-2,CASSPQQARANYGYTF
.,TRBV27,TRBJ1-4,CASSLVRGEANEKLFF
.,TRBV4-3,TRBJ2-3,CASSQEMVPSGASTDTQYF
.,TRBV7-9,TRBJ1-6,CASSNGVLSPLHF
.,TRBV5-1,TRBJ1-2,CASSLDLEGYTF
.,TRBV6-1,TRBJ2-5,CASSLRTVAETQYF
TRBD2,TRBV9,TRBJ2-2,CASQRGGYTGELFF
TRBD1,TRBV5-1,TRBJ1-2,CASSKRTGFGGYTF
.,TRBV9,TRBJ1-2,CASSVGEGGGDGYTF
.,TRBV11-3,TRBJ2-2,CASSSQGGELFF
.,TRBV4-3,TRBJ2-7,CASSPPTGISLREQYF
TRBD2,TRBV27,TRBJ2-7,CASSPLLAGNYEQYF